The clone carrying this T cell receptor (beta chain) appeared a few times. The CDR3 extends over 15 amino acids. The ends lost 2 bases at V and 9 bases at J; junction bases unmatched: 5. The germline V gene has CDR1 LGHNA and CDR2 YNFKEQ. The data were taken from a study of beta chain features in type 1 diabetes. TCRB transcripts that were expressed got sequenced, as all of the isolated RNA had been reverse transcribed. Sequencing was performed with immunoSEQ multiplex PCR; in TCRdb, only in-frame clones are kept and a portion is missing. In the table there are some 360,000 clones, around 20% of which are singletons.

Sequencing was carried out using naive CD4+ T cells from blood. The clonotype comes from a woman aged 18-29 years in good health. This chain joins TRBV4-2 and TRBJ2-1, with 12 nucleotides matching TRBD2. CDR3: CASSQRLAGDSEQFF. The CDR3 DNA is TGTGCCAGCAGCCAAAGACTAGCGGGGGATAGTGAGCAGTTCTTC.